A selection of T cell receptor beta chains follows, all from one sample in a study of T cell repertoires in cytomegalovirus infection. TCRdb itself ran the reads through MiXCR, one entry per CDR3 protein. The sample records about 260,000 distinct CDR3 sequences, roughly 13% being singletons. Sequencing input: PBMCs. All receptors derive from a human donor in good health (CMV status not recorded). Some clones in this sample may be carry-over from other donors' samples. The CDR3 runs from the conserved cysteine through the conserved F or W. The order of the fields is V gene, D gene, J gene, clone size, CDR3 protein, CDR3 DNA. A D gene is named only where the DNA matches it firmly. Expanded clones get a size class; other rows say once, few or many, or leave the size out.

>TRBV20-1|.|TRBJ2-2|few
CSARDSSANTGELFF
TGCAGTGCTAGAGATAGTTCCGCTAACACCGGGGAGCTGTTTTTT
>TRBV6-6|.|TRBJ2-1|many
CASSYSLPYNEQFF
TGTGCCAGCAGTTACTCGCTCCCTTACAATGAGCAGTTCTTC
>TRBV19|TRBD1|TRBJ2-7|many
CASKAGTANSEQYF
TGTGCCAGTAAGGCCGGGACAGCCAACTCCGAGCAGTACTTC
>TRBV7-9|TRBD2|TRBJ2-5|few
CASSAPRLGTSGVQETQYF
TGTGCCAGCAGCGCCCCCCGTCTAGGGACTAGCGGGGTTCAAGAGACCCAGTACTTC
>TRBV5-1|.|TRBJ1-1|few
CASRWGGGTEAFF
TGCGCCAGCAGATGGGGAGGCGGCACTGAAGCTTTCTTT
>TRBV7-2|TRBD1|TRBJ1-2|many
CASSLPILRTGGFYGYTF
TGTGCCAGCAGCTTACCTATTCTACGGACAGGGGGCTTCTATGGCTACACCTTC
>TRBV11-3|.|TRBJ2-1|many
CASSLVASNNEQFF
TGTGCCAGCAGCTTAGTTGCTTCTAACAATGAGCAGTTCTTC
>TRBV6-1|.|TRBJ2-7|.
CASSPSYNYEQYF
TGTGCCAGCAGCCCCAGCTACAACTACGAGCAGTACTTC
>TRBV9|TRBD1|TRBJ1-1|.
CASSVHPEPGQLEAFF
TGTGCCAGCAGCGTTCACCCCGAGCCGGGACAGCTAGAAGCTTTCTTT
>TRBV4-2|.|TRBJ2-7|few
CASSQEGGTYEQYF
TGTGCCAGCAGCCAAGAAGGCGGGACCTACGAGCAGTACTTC
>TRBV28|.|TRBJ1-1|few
CASSFLGTADVEAFF
TGTGCCAGCAGTTTCCTCGGGACGGCGGATGTGGAAGCTTTCTTT
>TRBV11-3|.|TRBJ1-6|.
CASSREYNSPLHF
TGTGCCAGCAGCAGAGAGTATAATTCACCCCTCCACTTT
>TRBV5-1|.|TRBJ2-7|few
CASGPGSYEQYF
TGCGCCAGCGGGCCGGGCAGCTACGAGCAGTACTTC
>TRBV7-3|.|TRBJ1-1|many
CASSLTRNTEAFF
TGTGCCAGCAGCTTAACGAGGAACACTGAAGCTTTCTTT
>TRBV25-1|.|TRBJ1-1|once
CSSKPWGLDDAFF
TGTTCCAGCAAGCCCTGGGGCCTTGATGACGCTTTCTTT
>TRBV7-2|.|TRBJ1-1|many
CASSLRTVMNTEAFF
TGTGCCAGCAGCCTTCGGACAGTCATGAACACTGAAGCTTTCTTT
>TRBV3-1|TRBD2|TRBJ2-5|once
CASSQGLAVGWETQYF
TGTGCCAGCAGCCAGGGACTAGCGGTTGGATGGGAGACCCAGTACTTC
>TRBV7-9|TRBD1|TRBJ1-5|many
CASSSGQGGQPQHF
TGTGCCAGCAGCTCCGGACAGGGAGGTCAGCCCCAGCATTTT
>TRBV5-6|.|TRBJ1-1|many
CASSPGRWDTEAFF
TGTGCCAGCAGCCCGGGACGGTGGGACACTGAAGCTTTCTTT
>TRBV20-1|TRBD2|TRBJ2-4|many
CSARTISSGGSKNIQYF
TGCAGTGCTAGGACCATATCTAGCGGGGGTTCCAAAAACATTCAGTACTTC
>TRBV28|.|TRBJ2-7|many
CASSLIYEQYF
TGTGCCAGCAGTTTAATCTACGAGCAGTACTTC
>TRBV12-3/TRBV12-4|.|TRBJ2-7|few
CASSAGRGVIYEQYF
TGTGCCAGCAGCGCCGGAAGAGGGGTCATCTACGAGCAGTACTTC
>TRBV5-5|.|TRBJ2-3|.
CASSLFPGEVVTDTQYF
TGTGCCAGCAGCTTGTTTCCCGGGGAGGTCGTTACAGATACGCAGTATTTT
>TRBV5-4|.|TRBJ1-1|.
CASSLGPGVTEAFF
TGTGCCAGCAGCTTGGGGCCGGGGGTCACTGAAGCTTTCTTT
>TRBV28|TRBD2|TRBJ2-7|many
CASGLAGAGNEQYF
TGTGCCAGCGGGTTAGCGGGAGCGGGGAACGAGCAGTACTTC
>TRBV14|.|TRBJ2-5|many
CASSQGLRIAETQYF
TGTGCCAGCAGCCAAGGATTAAGGATAGCAGAGACCCAGTACTTC
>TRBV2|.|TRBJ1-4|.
CASSPDEKLFF
TGTGCCAGCAGCCCAGATGAAAAACTGTTTTTT
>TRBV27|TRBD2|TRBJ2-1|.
CASGRASGRANEQFF
TGTGCCAGCGGACGAGCTAGCGGGAGGGCCAATGAGCAGTTCTTC
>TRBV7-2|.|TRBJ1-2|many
CASSLTLQGGYTF
TGTGCCAGCAGCTTAACCTTACAGGGCGGCTACACCTTC
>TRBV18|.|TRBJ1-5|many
CASSPGSSNQPQHF
TGTGCCAGCTCACCAGGGAGTAGCAATCAGCCCCAGCATTTT
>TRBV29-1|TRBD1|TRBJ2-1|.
CSVEGAGTGGLNEQFF
TGCAGCGTTGAAGGGGCCGGGACAGGGGGGCTCAATGAGCAGTTCTTC
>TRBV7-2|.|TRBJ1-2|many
CASSLDAGNYGYTF
TGTGCCAGCAGCTTAGATGCGGGTAACTATGGCTACACCTTC
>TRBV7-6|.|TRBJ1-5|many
CASSPPGYSNQPQHF
TGTGCCAGCAGCCCGCCAGGGTATAGCAATCAGCCCCAGCATTTT
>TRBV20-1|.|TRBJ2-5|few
CSARDQTSLSETQYF
TGCAGTGCTAGAGACCAGACTAGTTTGTCAGAGACCCAGTACTTC
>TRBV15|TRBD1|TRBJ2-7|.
CATSRGQGVSYEQYF
TGTGCCACCAGCAGGGGACAGGGAGTCTCCTACGAGCAGTACTTC
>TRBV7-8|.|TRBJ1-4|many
CASSLAGAEAREKLFF
TGTGCCAGCAGCTTAGCTGGGGCCGAGGCTAGGGAAAAACTGTTTTTT
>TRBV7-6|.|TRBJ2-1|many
CASSFVSLGNEQFF
TGTGCCAGCAGCTTTGTGAGTTTAGGCAATGAGCAGTTCTTC
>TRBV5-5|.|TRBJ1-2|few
CASSTNPSYGYTF
TGTGCCAGCAGCACGAACCCATCCTATGGCTACACCTTC
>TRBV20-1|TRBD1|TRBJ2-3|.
CSAHQGTGGTDTQYF
TGCAGTGCTCACCAGGGGACAGGGGGCACAGATACGCAGTATTTT
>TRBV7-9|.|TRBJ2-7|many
CASSSEGWGSPYEQYF
TGTGCCAGCAGCTCCGAGGGGTGGGGGAGCCCCTACGAGCAGTACTTC